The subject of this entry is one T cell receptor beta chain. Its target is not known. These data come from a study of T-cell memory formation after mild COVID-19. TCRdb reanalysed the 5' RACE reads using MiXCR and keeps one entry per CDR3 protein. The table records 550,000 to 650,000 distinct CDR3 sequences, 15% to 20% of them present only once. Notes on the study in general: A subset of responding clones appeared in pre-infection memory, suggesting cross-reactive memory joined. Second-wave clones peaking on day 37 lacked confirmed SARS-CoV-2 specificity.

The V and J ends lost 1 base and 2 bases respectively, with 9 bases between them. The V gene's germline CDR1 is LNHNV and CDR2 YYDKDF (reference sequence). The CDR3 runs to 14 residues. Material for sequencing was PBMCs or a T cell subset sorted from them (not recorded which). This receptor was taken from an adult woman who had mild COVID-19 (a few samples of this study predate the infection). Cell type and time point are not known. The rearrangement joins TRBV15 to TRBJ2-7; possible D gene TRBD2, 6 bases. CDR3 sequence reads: CATSRVPSAYEQYF. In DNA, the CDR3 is TGTGCCACCAGCAGAGTTCCTAGCGCCTACGAGCAGTACTTC. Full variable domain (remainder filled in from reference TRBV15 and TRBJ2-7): DAMVIQNPRYQVTQFGKPVTLSCSQTLNHNVMYWYQQKSSQAPKLLFHYYDKDFNNEADTPDNFQSRRPNTSFCFLDIRSPGLGDTAMYLCATSRVPSAYEQYFGPGTRLTVT.